The clone carrying this T cell receptor (beta chain) came up once. The junction and the germline gene differ at one end; a read error may be behind it. This CDR3 region has 14 residues. The germline gives CDR1 DFQATT, CDR2 SNEGSKA (reference sequence). This record belongs to a study of Graves' ophthalmopathy and Graves' hyperthyroidism. RNA transcripts yielded amplified TCR beta CDR3 regions. HTBI primers served in a first-round RT-PCR, which a second-round multiplex PCR followed. TCRdb reanalysed the multiplex PCR reads using MiXCR and keeps one entry per CDR3 protein. The data hold approximately 150,000 distinct CDR3 sequences, with around two fifths observed a single time.

V gene TRBV20-1 combines with J gene TRBJ2-5, with 9 positions matching TRBD2. The sample was peripheral blood. This TCR was recovered from a young man with Graves' ophthalmopathy. The CDR3 protein is CSGRAGGGQETQYF. CDR3 in DNA: TGCAGTGGTAGAGCGGGAGGTGGGCAAGAGACCCAGTACTTC.